The 27 T cell receptor beta chains reported below all come from one sample, sequenced in a study of CD8+CD57+ T cells in acquired aplastic anemia. Patients picked for sequencing had shown CD8+CD57+ cell expansion detected by flow cytometry. The study profiled TCR beta VDJ and CDR3 using genomic DNA as template. TCRdb re-called the reads with MiXCR, one entry per CDR3 protein. The sample lists approximately 300,000 distinct CDR3 sequences; under 65% were seen once. Sequencing was done on a sample of sorted CD4+, CD8+, or CD8+CD57+ T cells (not recorded which) from PBMCs. The receptor source for this set is a human donor with aplastic anemia.

The chain combines TRBV7-3 with TRBJ2-1; TRBD2 matches at 9 bases. The CDR3 has 15 amino acids. In germline, CDR1 is SGHTA, CDR2 FQGTGA. J gave up 8 bases and V 1 base, and 6 bases lay outside the gene matches. In DNA form, the CDR3 reads TGTGCCAGCAGCTTAAAGGCGGGGGGGCAGTATGAGCAGTTCTTC. Translating gives CASSLKAGGQYEQFF.

This chain connects TRBV9 to TRBJ2-3, with D perhaps given as TRBD1 or TRBD2 (5 bases each). The CDR3 covers 14 residues. Trimming took 7 bases from V and 4 from J, leaving 16 bases between them. CDR1 is SGDLS, CDR2 YYNGEE, per germline. CDR3 region: CASGGPNPADTQYF. CDR3 sequence (DNA): TGTGCCAGCGGGGGACCTAACCCCGCAGATACGCAGTATTTT.

The chain joins TRBV15 to TRBJ1-3; D remains unclear. Per germline, CDR1 LNHNV and CDR2 YYDKDF (reference sequence). The CDR3 covers 13 residues. Trimming removed 0 bases at V and 9 bases at J, with 9 bases between. The CDR3 nucleotides read TGTGCCACCAGCAGAGATAAGTTCCCCACCATATATTTT. Its protein product is CATSRDKFPTIYF. Using reference TRBV15 and TRBJ1-3 for the parts outside the CDR3, the full variable domain is DAMVIQNPRYQVTQFGKPVTLSCSQTLNHNVMYWYQQKSSQAPKLLFHYYDKDFNNEADTPDNFQSRRPNTSFCFLDIRSPGLGDTAMYLCATSRDKFPTIYFGEGSWLTVV.

In this sample, this clonotype turned up a few times. This chain uses TRBV20-1 with TRBJ1-6, with 9 bases aligning to TRBD1. Looked up from germline, CDR1 is DFQATT and CDR2 is SNEGSKA (reference sequence). J lost 7 bases, V lost 6 bases, and 7 bases had no gene match. The CDR3 totals 14 residues. The CDR3 region is CSAPVQGANSPLHF. The CDR3 DNA reads as TGCAGTGCACCCGTACAGGGGGCGAATTCACCCCTCCACTTT.

This sequence joins TRBV20-1 and TRBJ2-7; D is unresolved. Germline V gene data show CDR1 as DFQATT and CDR2 as SNEGSKA (reference sequence). V lost 0 bases and J lost 3, with 9 bases in between. The CDR3 has 13 residues. The CDR3: CSARDQGFYEQYF. In DNA form, the CDR3 reads TGCAGTGCTAGAGATCAAGGGTTCTACGAGCAGTACTTC.

The genes are TRBV20-1 and TRBJ1-6; TRBD1 aligns across 8 bases. J lost 6 bases, V lost 0 bases, and 1 base had no gene match. The CDR3 totals 14 residues. Per the germline V gene, CDR1 is DFQATT and CDR2 is SNEGSKA (reference sequence). The CDR3 nucleotides read TGCAGTGCTAGAGACAGGGGGCTTAATTCACCCCTCCACTTT. Amino acid sequence: CSARDRGLNSPLHF.

Many counts were recorded for this clonotype. The gene calls are TRBV18 and TRBJ2-5; 9 bases agree with TRBD1. The CDR3 is 14 amino acids. Looked up from germline, CDR1 is KGHSH and CDR2 is LQKENI. The V and J ends lost 5 bases and 5 bases, in that order; junction bases with no gene match: 6. CDR3 DNA sequence: TGTGCCAGCTCAGCCGGGACAGGGCAGGAGACCCAGTACTTC. Translating gives CASSAGTGQETQYF. The entire variable domain, with the rest obtained from reference TRBV18 and TRBJ2-5, is as follows: NAGVMQNPRHLVRRRGQEARLRCSPMKGHSHVYWYRQLPEEGLKFMVYLQKENIIDESGMPKERFSAEFPKEGPSILRIQQVVRGDSAAYFCASSAGTGQETQYFGPGTRLLVL.

This clonotype has only one observation. A read error may account for a junction end that differs from germline. CDR3 in amino acids: CSAREGEKAIVF. CDR3 bases: TGCAGTGCCAGGGAGGGGGAAAAGGCTATAGTCTTC. The chain carries TRBV20-1 and TRBJ2-1, with a possible D match to TRBD2 (7 bases). Germline lookup yields CDR1 DFQATT and CDR2 SNEGSKA (reference sequence). This CDR3 has 12 amino acids.

This clonotype has a single count. The chain joins TRBV7-9 to TRBJ2-7; 7 positions match TRBD1. Trimming removed 5 bases from V and 4 bases from J; junction bases left unmatched: 11. Germline CDR1 is SEHNR and CDR2 is FQNEAQ (reference sequence). The CDR3 contains 15 residues. CDR3: CASSPGGQVQYEQYF. The CDR3 coding sequence is TGTGCCAGCAGCCCGGGTGGACAGGTACAATACGAGCAGTACTTC.

The chain has TRBV20-1 and TRBJ2-5; 7 bases align to TRBD2. The trim removed 2 bases at V and 4 bases at J, leaving 7 bases unmatched. The germline V gene has CDR1 DFQATT and CDR2 SNEGSKA (reference sequence). CDR3 length: 14 amino acids. The chain's CDR3 is CSARKGGQGETQYF. In DNA, the CDR3 is TGCAGTGCTAGAAAGGGAGGGCAGGGAGAGACCCAGTACTTC.

The chain couples TRBV2 to TRBJ2-1; 9 bases are shared with TRBD2. The CDR3 length is 17 residues. Germline trimming cut 7 bases from V and 8 bases from J; bases unmatched to any gene: 18. Germline CDR1 is SNHLY and CDR2 is FYNNEI. Written as DNA, the CDR3 is TGTGCCAGCAAGGGCTTCGTGGCTAGCGGGAAGTACCATGAGCAGTTCTTC. Residues: CASKGFVASGKYHEQFF.

This clonotype was recorded only once. Germline is not matched at one junction end, which may reflect a read error. This chain links TRBV7-6 with TRBJ1-2; tentative D call: TRBD1 (5 bases). This CDR3 region has 15 residues. CDR1 is SGHVS, CDR2 FNYEAQ, per germline. This CDR3 reads CASIRGLEGLYDYTF. The CDR3 DNA follows: TGTGCCAGCATCCGGGGTCTCGAGGGACTCTATGACTACACCTTC. Full variable domain (remainder filled in from reference TRBV7-6 and TRBJ1-2): GAGVSQSPRYKVTKRGQDVALRCDPISGHVSLYWYRQALGQGPEFLTYFNYEAQQDKSGLPNDRFSAERPEGSISTLTIQRTEQRDSAMYRCASIRGLEGLYDYTFGSGTRLTVV.

Details on this clonotype: The conserved phenylalanine or tryptophan is not found at the CDR3 terminus, so this likely reflects a read error. It is unclear where the CDR3 begins or ends on the DNA, so no DNA is shown, and the CDR3 is as TCRdb lists it. The chain combines TRBV7-9 with TRBJ2-7; TRBD2 is taken as the D call from the table, unchecked against the DNA. Per the germline V gene, CDR1 is SEHNR and CDR2 is FQNEAQ (reference sequence). With termini counted, the CDR3 has 11 amino acids. This CDR3 reads CASSSGPLPIM.

Comments on this clonotype: The conserved final phenylalanine or tryptophan is absent from the CDR3, which likely points to a read error. The rearrangement links TRBV6-4 to TRBJ2-6, with unresolved D. CDR1 and CDR2 (germline): MRHNA, SNTAGT. This CDR3 contains 11 residues. For the CDR3, the DNA is TGTGCCAGCAGTGGGACCAACGTCCTGACTTCC. It encodes CASSGTNVLTS.

This chain uses TRBV20-1 with TRBJ2-6, with unresolved D. Germline CDR1 is DFQATT and CDR2 is SNEGSKA (reference sequence). This CDR3 is 11 amino acids long. The V end lost 5 bases, the J end lost 4 bases, and 3 bases lay between the germline ends. The CDR3 protein is CSAAGANVLTF. CDR3 coding DNA: TGCAGTGCTGCGGGGGCCAACGTCCTGACTTTC.

This chain uses TRBV19 with TRBJ1-2; a weak D match, TRBD1 (5 bases). Germline V lookup: CDR1 LNHDA, CDR2 SQIVND (reference sequence). This CDR3 spans 13 amino acids. V was trimmed by 3 bases and J by 6 bases, leaving 11 bases between them. Here the CDR3 reads CASSIRGSDGYTF. The CDR3 coding sequence is TGTGCCAGTAGTATTCGGGGGTCGGATGGCTACACCTTC.

The chain carries TRBV6-1 and TRBJ2-6, with no clear D. CDR1 is MNHNS, CDR2 SASEGT, per germline. The CDR3 has 15 amino acids. Between the trimmed V and J ends, which lost 6 bases and 0 bases, there was a span of 9 bases. The CDR3 DNA is TGTGCCAGCAGCGACGGATTCTCTGGGGCCAACGTCCTGACTTTC. It is translated as CASSDGFSGANVLTF.

This chain links TRBV10-3 with TRBJ2-7, with D perhaps TRBD1 (6 bases). Germline V gene data show CDR1 as ENHRY and CDR2 as SYGVKD. With 4 bases removed from V and 1 base from J, the gap between germline ends came to 14 bases. This CDR3 has 15 residues. The CDR3 protein is CAISGRQARSYEQYF. The DNA of the CDR3 is TGTGCCATCAGTGGTCGACAGGCCAGGTCCTACGAGCAGTACTTC.

V gene TRBV6-1 combines with J gene TRBJ1-5, with D tentatively TRBD1 (5 bases). This CDR3 is built from 16 residues. With 8 bases removed from V and 0 bases from J, the gap between germline ends came to 17 bases. Germline V gene data show CDR1 as MNHNS and CDR2 as SASEGT. CDR3 DNA sequence: TGTGCCAGCTCGGACGGGACGATCAATAGCAATCAGCCCCAGCATTTT. It codes for CASSDGTINSNQPQHF.

Here the CDR3 DNA reads TGTGCCAGCAGCTTGGACGGAGCGAACACTGAAGCTTTCTTT. This sequence encodes CASSLDGANTEAFF. The V call is TRBV7-3, the J call TRBJ1-1, with D hard to call. The length of the CDR3 is 14 residues. V lost 3 bases and J 1 base, leaving 9 bases between the germline ends. Germline-derived CDR1 and CDR2 are SGHTA and FQGTGA.

The chain joins TRBV7-3 to TRBJ1-2, with D possibly TRBD1 on 5 matching bases. There are 14 residues in the CDR3. CDR1 and CDR2 (germline): SGHTA, FQGTGA. Trimming stripped 10 bases from V and 5 bases from J, with 20 bases between. The chain's CDR3 is CATRSIGGVYGYTF. Here the CDR3 DNA reads TGTGCCACCAGAAGTATCGGGGGGGTATATGGCTACACCTTC.

This clonotype was observed many times. CDR3 coding DNA: TGTGCCAGCAGCCAATTGGACCCGTGGATAACGGGGGGTTACGAGCAGTACTTC. Protein sequence: CASSQLDPWITGGYEQYF. The chain couples TRBV4-2 to TRBJ2-7, with 7 bases lining up with TRBD2. The CDR3 spans 18 residues. After removal of 2 bases from V and 4 bases from J, the junction contained 17 bases not matched to a gene. Germline loops: CDR1 LGHNA, CDR2 YNFKEQ.

In this sample, this clonotype turned up a few times. The chain joins TRBV7-9 to TRBJ1-6; perhaps TRBD1 as D (6 bases). Germline values: CDR1 SEHNR, CDR2 FQNEAQ (reference sequence). V was trimmed by 1 base and J by 10 bases, leaving 14 bases between them. This CDR3 has 15 residues. CDR3 region: CASSLVGGPGSPLHF. The CDR3 nucleotides read TGTGCCAGCAGCTTAGTAGGGGGTCCAGGCTCACCCCTCCACTTT.

The J gene is TRBJ1-5, the V gene TRBV19, with D unresolved. V lost 7 bases to trimming and J lost 0 bases, with 10 bases between them. CDR1 and CDR2 from the germline V gene are LNHDA and SQIVND (reference sequence). The CDR3 is 14 residues long. The CDR3 DNA sequence: TGTGCCAGTACTCTGGAGCTTAGCAATCAGCCCCAGCATTTT. This sequence encodes CASTLELSNQPQHF.

At least ten counts were recorded for this clonotype. This chain links TRBV20-1 with TRBJ2-4; D may be TRBD2 (5 bases). The V gene lost 8 bases and the J gene lost 6 bases, with 17 bases spanning the gap. The CDR3 spans 13 residues. CDR1 is DFQATT, CDR2 SNEGSKA, per germline (reference sequence). The CDR3 DNA sequence: TGCAGTAGAACCAATAACGGAGGAAACATTCAGTACTTC. It translates to CSRTNNGGNIQYF.

The genes are TRBV19 and TRBJ2-7; D call uncertain. There are 13 residues in the CDR3. Trimming removed 0 bases at V and 9 bases at J, with 12 bases between. Germline-derived CDR1 and CDR2 are LNHDA and SQIVND (reference sequence). The CDR3 bases are TGTGCCAGTAGTATAGAGGGTCCCCGTCGGCAGTACTTC. It encodes CASSIEGPRRQYF.

This clonotype occurred many times. V gene TRBV6-1 combines with J gene TRBJ2-3; 10 bases agree with TRBD1. CDR3 length equals 16 residues. The germline V gene encodes CDR1 MNHNS and CDR2 SASEGT. V shed 6 bases and J 2 bases; nucleotides not matched to a gene: 8. This CDR3 is CASRAGTGDVTDTQYF. CDR3 nucleotide sequence: TGTGCCAGCAGAGCCGGGACAGGGGATGTCACAGATACGCAGTATTTT.